Listed below are T cell receptor beta chains from one sample, sequenced in a study of blood T cells in healthy people across ages. TCRdb reprocessed the 5' RACE reads via MiXCR and lists one record per CDR3 protein. The sample yields 750,000 to 850,000 distinct CDR3 sequences, roughly 25% seen once. This sample also belongs to another study, concerning T cells of mothers and their children.

Sequenced material: blood. The receptor source for this set is a boy younger than 18 in good health. The CDR3 runs from the conserved cysteine through the conserved F or W. A D gene is named only where the DNA matches it firmly. Some rows have no size entry. The others give once, few or many, or a class for an expanded clone.

cdr3_nt: TGTGCCAGCAGTCCCGGGGGTGGGGAGACCTACGAGCAGTACTTC; cdr3_aa: CASSPGGGETYEQYF; j_call: TRBJ2-7; v_call: TRBV28; d_call: NA; cdr3_length: 15; clone_size: many
cdr3_nt: TGTGCCAGCAGTTTGTTGCCGGGACTAGCGGGGGAAGAGACCCAGTACTTC; cdr3_aa: CASSLLPGLAGEETQYF; j_call: TRBJ2-5; v_call: TRBV27; d_call: TRBD2; cdr3_length: 17; clone_size: NA
cdr3_nt: TGTGCCAGCAGCTGGGGACTAGCGGGAGGGGAGACCCAGTACTTC; cdr3_aa: CASSWGLAGGETQYF; j_call: TRBJ2-5; v_call: TRBV7-2; d_call: TRBD2; cdr3_length: 15; clone_size: NA
cdr3_nt: TGCAGCGTTGACACGGGGGCGCGGGAGACCCAGTACTTC; cdr3_aa: CSVDTGARETQYF; j_call: TRBJ2-5; v_call: TRBV29-1; d_call: NA; cdr3_length: 13; clone_size: few
cdr3_nt: TGTGCCAGCTCACCACCGGAAGGCTACACCGGGGAGCTGTTTTTT; cdr3_aa: CASSPPEGYTGELFF; j_call: TRBJ2-2; v_call: TRBV18; d_call: NA; cdr3_length: 15; clone_size: few
cdr3_nt: TGTGCCAGCAGTTACGAATGGGACCCATCTAACTATGGCTACACCTTC; cdr3_aa: CASSYEWDPSNYGYTF; j_call: TRBJ1-2; v_call: TRBV12-3/TRBV12-4; d_call: NA; cdr3_length: 16; clone_size: once
cdr3_nt: TGTGCCAGTAGTATAGATCGTTGGAACACTGAAGCTTTCTTT; cdr3_aa: CASSIDRWNTEAFF; j_call: TRBJ1-1; v_call: TRBV19; d_call: NA; cdr3_length: 14; clone_size: NA
cdr3_nt: TGCAGCGTTGGAGGGGAAGGGGATTCACCCCTCCACTTT; cdr3_aa: CSVGGEGDSPLHF; j_call: TRBJ1-6; v_call: TRBV29-1; d_call: NA; cdr3_length: 13; clone_size: NA
cdr3_nt: TGTGCCAGCAGTGAAGGTCCAGCGGGATTAGGAGAGACCCAGTACTTC; cdr3_aa: CASSEGPAGLGETQYF; j_call: TRBJ2-5; v_call: TRBV2; d_call: TRBD2; cdr3_length: 16; clone_size: few
cdr3_nt: TGTGCCAGCAGCTTGGGACAGGGAAGTTTGGAGACCCAGTACTTC; cdr3_aa: CASSLGQGSLETQYF; j_call: TRBJ2-5; v_call: TRBV9; d_call: TRBD1; cdr3_length: 15; clone_size: few
cdr3_nt: TGTGCCACGACAGGGGGCTTCTACGAGCAGTACTTC; cdr3_aa: CATTGGFYEQYF; j_call: TRBJ2-7; v_call: TRBV6-1; d_call: TRBD1; cdr3_length: 12; clone_size: NA
cdr3_nt: TGTGCCAGCAGTTTAGAGGGTGGGGAGGGTGAGCAGTTCTTC; cdr3_aa: CASSLEGGEGEQFF; j_call: TRBJ2-1; v_call: TRBV27; d_call: TRBD2; cdr3_length: 14; clone_size: few
cdr3_nt: TGTGCCAGCAGCTCCACCGGGACTAGCGGGAGGGGGGTCCGGACAGATACGCAGTATTTT; cdr3_aa: CASSSTGTSGRGVRTDTQYF; j_call: TRBJ2-3; v_call: TRBV21-1; d_call: NA; cdr3_length: 20; clone_size: NA
cdr3_nt: TGTGCCAGCTCACCAATAGCCCCCGTGGAGGAGACCCAGTACTTC; cdr3_aa: CASSPIAPVEETQYF; j_call: TRBJ2-5; v_call: TRBV18; d_call: NA; cdr3_length: 15; clone_size: NA
cdr3_nt: TGTGCCAGCAGCCAAGATAGCGGGGGCCTCCCGGAGACCCAGTACTTC; cdr3_aa: CASSQDSGGLPETQYF; j_call: TRBJ2-5; v_call: TRBV4-2; d_call: TRBD2; cdr3_length: 16; clone_size: few
cdr3_nt: TGCAGTGCTAGAGAAACAGGCTCTGGAAACACCATATATTTT; cdr3_aa: CSARETGSGNTIYF; j_call: TRBJ1-3; v_call: TRBV20-1; d_call: NA; cdr3_length: 14; clone_size: few
cdr3_nt: TGCGCCAGCACCGGGACAGGGTCGAACACTGAAGCTCTCTTT; cdr3_aa: CASTGTGSNTEALF; j_call: TRBJ1-1; v_call: TRBV5-1; d_call: TRBD1; cdr3_length: 14; clone_size: NA
cdr3_nt: TGCAGTGCTAGAGATATGGCTCGCGGAGTCTACGAGCAGTACTTC; cdr3_aa: CSARDMARGVYEQYF; j_call: TRBJ2-7; v_call: TRBV20-1; d_call: NA; cdr3_length: 15; clone_size: NA
cdr3_nt: TGTGCCAGCAGTTACAGTTACAATGAGCAGTCCTTC; cdr3_aa: CASSYSYNEQSF; j_call: TRBJ2-1; v_call: TRBV12-3/TRBV12-4; d_call: NA; cdr3_length: 12; clone_size: NA
cdr3_nt: TGCGCCAGCAGCCAGCAGGCGGGGGACACCGGGGAGCTGTTTTTT; cdr3_aa: CASSQQAGDTGELFF; j_call: TRBJ2-2; v_call: TRBV4-3; d_call: TRBD2; cdr3_length: 15; clone_size: few
cdr3_nt: TGCAGTGCTAGAGATGCGGACAGGGTGACCTACGAGCAGTACTTC; cdr3_aa: CSARDADRVTYEQYF; j_call: TRBJ2-7; v_call: TRBV20-1; d_call: TRBD1; cdr3_length: 15; clone_size: few
cdr3_nt: TGTGCCAGCAGTTCCGGGGGACCCTGCGAGCAGTACTTC; cdr3_aa: CASSSGGPCEQYF; j_call: TRBJ2-7; v_call: TRBV2; d_call: NA; cdr3_length: 13; clone_size: NA
cdr3_nt: TGTGCCAGCAGCCCAGGGGCGCGGGTTTCCTACAATGAGCAGTTCTTC; cdr3_aa: CASSPGARVSYNEQFF; j_call: TRBJ2-1; v_call: TRBV3-1; d_call: NA; cdr3_length: 16; clone_size: NA
cdr3_nt: TGTGCCAGCAGCCCCCGGGAGGGTGCCGGAGAGACCCAGTACTTC; cdr3_aa: CASSPREGAGETQYF; j_call: TRBJ2-5; v_call: TRBV9; d_call: TRBD2; cdr3_length: 15; clone_size: NA
cdr3_nt: TGCGCCAGCAGCCAAGATCAGACGGTCTCCTACAATGAGCAGTTCTTC; cdr3_aa: CASSQDQTVSYNEQFF; j_call: TRBJ2-1; v_call: TRBV4-3; d_call: NA; cdr3_length: 16; clone_size: NA
cdr3_nt: TGTGCCAGCACCCAACAGGGGCAAAGCACAGATACGCAGTATTTT; cdr3_aa: CASTQQGQSTDTQYF; j_call: TRBJ2-3; v_call: TRBV12-3/TRBV12-4; d_call: TRBD1; cdr3_length: 15; clone_size: once
cdr3_nt: TGCGCCAGCCGTCGCCGCGAATTGGGATTTGGCTACACCTTC; cdr3_aa: CASRRRELGFGYTF; j_call: TRBJ1-2; v_call: TRBV5-1; d_call: NA; cdr3_length: 14; clone_size: few
cdr3_nt: TGTGCCAGTTCACCCGGACAGGGGGCGTATGAGACCCAGTACTTC; cdr3_aa: CASSPGQGAYETQYF; j_call: TRBJ2-5; v_call: TRBV18; d_call: TRBD1; cdr3_length: 15; clone_size: once
cdr3_nt: TGTGCCAGCAGTCGCAGGGGGCTTGGCAATGAAAAACTGTTTTTT; cdr3_aa: CASSRRGLGNEKLFF; j_call: TRBJ1-4; v_call: TRBV12-3/TRBV12-4; d_call: TRBD1; cdr3_length: 15; clone_size: few
cdr3_nt: TGCGCCAGCAGCCAAGAAAAAGCAGATACGCAGTATTTT; cdr3_aa: CASSQEKADTQYF; j_call: TRBJ2-3; v_call: TRBV4-1; d_call: NA; cdr3_length: 13; clone_size: few
cdr3_nt: TGTGCCACCAGTGACCAGACATTCGGCATTGGCAATGAGCAGTTCTTC; cdr3_aa: CATSDQTFGIGNEQFF; j_call: TRBJ2-1; v_call: TRBV24-1; d_call: NA; cdr3_length: 16; clone_size: NA
cdr3_nt: TGCGCCAGCAGCCATCAAGACACCGACTATGGCTACACCTTC; cdr3_aa: CASSHQDTDYGYTF; j_call: TRBJ1-2; v_call: TRBV4-1; d_call: NA; cdr3_length: 14; clone_size: few
cdr3_nt: TGTGCCAGTCCATCGCCCCCTAACTATGGCTACACCTTC; cdr3_aa: CASPSPPNYGYTF; j_call: TRBJ1-2; v_call: TRBV21-1; d_call: NA; cdr3_length: 13; clone_size: few
cdr3_nt: TGTGCCAGCAGCTTAAAGGGGGTTCGCACAGATACGCAGTATTTT; cdr3_aa: CASSLKGVRTDTQYF; j_call: TRBJ2-3; v_call: TRBV13; d_call: NA; cdr3_length: 15; clone_size: NA
cdr3_nt: TGCAGTGTGAAGGGGGCGAGTGGTGGTGAAAAACTGTTTTTT; cdr3_aa: CSVKGASGGEKLFF; j_call: TRBJ1-4; v_call: TRBV20-1; d_call: TRBD1; cdr3_length: 14; clone_size: NA
cdr3_nt: TGTGCCATCAGTGACCCGGGGCAGCCCCAGCATTTT; cdr3_aa: CAISDPGQPQHF; j_call: TRBJ1-5; v_call: TRBV10-3; d_call: NA; cdr3_length: 12; clone_size: NA
cdr3_nt: TGTGCCAGCAGTGAAGTAGCGGGGGGCCTTCCCGGGCAGACCCAGTACTTC; cdr3_aa: CASSEVAGGLPGQTQYF; j_call: TRBJ2-5; v_call: TRBV6-1; d_call: TRBD2; cdr3_length: 17; clone_size: NA
cdr3_nt: TGCGCCAGCAGCCCACGGACAGGGGAGTTTGAAAAACTGTTTTTT; cdr3_aa: CASSPRTGEFEKLFF; j_call: TRBJ1-4; v_call: TRBV5-1; d_call: TRBD1; cdr3_length: 15; clone_size: NA
cdr3_nt: TGTGCCAGCAGTGAAGGAGGGGCCTATGGCTACACCTTC; cdr3_aa: CASSEGGAYGYTF; j_call: TRBJ1-2; v_call: TRBV25-1; d_call: NA; cdr3_length: 13; clone_size: few
cdr3_nt: TGCGCCAGCAGACAGGGAGAAAGCACAGATACGCAGTATTTT; cdr3_aa: CASRQGESTDTQYF; j_call: TRBJ2-3; v_call: TRBV5-1; d_call: NA; cdr3_length: 14; clone_size: NA
cdr3_nt: TGTGCCATCAGCCAGGGCGCTAGCGGGATGTACAATGAGCAGTTCTTC; cdr3_aa: CAISQGASGMYNEQFF; j_call: TRBJ2-1; v_call: TRBV10-3; d_call: TRBD2; cdr3_length: 16; clone_size: few
cdr3_nt: TGTGCCACCACAGGGATCGAAGGAGTAGATACGCAGTATTTT; cdr3_aa: CATTGIEGVDTQYF; j_call: TRBJ2-3; v_call: TRBV2; d_call: NA; cdr3_length: 14; clone_size: NA
cdr3_nt: TGTGCCAGCAGTTCCCTATCGAGCAATCAGCCCCAGCATTTT; cdr3_aa: CASSSLSSNQPQHF; j_call: TRBJ1-5; v_call: TRBV6-5; d_call: NA; cdr3_length: 14; clone_size: few
cdr3_nt: TGCAGCGTTGTTTCGACAGGGCGGACTGAAGCTTTCTTT; cdr3_aa: CSVVSTGRTEAFF; j_call: TRBJ1-1; v_call: TRBV29-1; d_call: TRBD1; cdr3_length: 13; clone_size: NA
cdr3_nt: TGTGCCACCAGTCCTTCTGCTGAAGCTTTCTTT; cdr3_aa: CATSPSAEAFF; j_call: TRBJ1-1; v_call: TRBV24-1; d_call: NA; cdr3_length: 11; clone_size: NA
cdr3_nt: TGTGCCATCAAATGGGACGGCTCCTACGAGCGGTACTTC; cdr3_aa: CAIKWDGSYERYF; j_call: TRBJ2-7; v_call: TRBV10-3; d_call: NA; cdr3_length: 13; clone_size: NA
cdr3_nt: TGTGCCAGCAGCTTGGGAAGGCAGAACAATCAGCCCCAGCATTTT; cdr3_aa: CASSLGRQNNQPQHF; j_call: TRBJ1-5; v_call: TRBV5-6; d_call: NA; cdr3_length: 15; clone_size: NA
cdr3_nt: TGTGCCAGAAACAGGGAGAGCTCCTACGAGCAGTACTTC; cdr3_aa: CARNRESSYEQYF; j_call: TRBJ2-7; v_call: TRBV5-8; d_call: NA; cdr3_length: 13; clone_size: NA
cdr3_nt: TGTGCCCGCAGCGTAGATTGGTCCTTAGGAGGGAACACTGAAGCTTTCTTT; cdr3_aa: CARSVDWSLGGNTEAFF; j_call: TRBJ1-1; v_call: TRBV9; d_call: NA; cdr3_length: 17; clone_size: few
cdr3_nt: TGTGCCAGCAGCGTAGTGACAGGGGTATACAATGAGCAGTTCTTC; cdr3_aa: CASSVVTGVYNEQFF; j_call: TRBJ2-1; v_call: TRBV9; d_call: TRBD1; cdr3_length: 15; clone_size: NA
cdr3_nt: TGTGCCAGCAGCTTGAGGTCGGGCTTGAACGAAAAACTGTTTTTT; cdr3_aa: CASSLRSGLNEKLFF; j_call: TRBJ1-4; v_call: TRBV5-6; d_call: NA; cdr3_length: 15; clone_size: NA
cdr3_nt: TGTGCCAGCAGCTCCGGGACTGCCTTAGCCAAAAACATTCAGTACTTC; cdr3_aa: CASSSGTALAKNIQYF; j_call: TRBJ2-4; v_call: TRBV7-9; d_call: NA; cdr3_length: 16; clone_size: few
cdr3_nt: TGCAGTGCTAGGAACCCCAGGGGGTGGCGGGAGTACGAGCAGTACTTC; cdr3_aa: CSARNPRGWREYEQYF; j_call: TRBJ2-7; v_call: TRBV20-1; d_call: NA; cdr3_length: 16; clone_size: NA
cdr3_nt: TGTGCCAGTACCGCGGGGGGAGGCCCCTACGAGCAGTACTTC; cdr3_aa: CASTAGGGPYEQYF; j_call: TRBJ2-7; v_call: TRBV19; d_call: TRBD2; cdr3_length: 14; clone_size: NA
cdr3_nt: TGTGCCACCAGGGGGATCGGACAGGGTGCGAACAATGAGCAGTTCTTC; cdr3_aa: CATRGIGQGANNEQFF; j_call: TRBJ2-1; v_call: TRBV24-1; d_call: TRBD1; cdr3_length: 16; clone_size: NA
cdr3_nt: TGTGCCAGCAGCCAGTACAGGGGCTCGAACACCGGGGAGCTGTTTTTT; cdr3_aa: CASSQYRGSNTGELFF; j_call: TRBJ2-2; v_call: TRBV4-2; d_call: TRBD1; cdr3_length: 16; clone_size: few